The clone carrying this T cell receptor beta chain was observed once. V dropped 0 bases and J dropped 2; count of bases not matched to a gene: 6. The CDR3 runs 16 residues. Germline V gives CDR1 SGDLS, CDR2 YYNGEE. This record comes from a study of blood T cell repertoires in COVID-19. Study-wide background: COVID-19 samples collected from the United States, Italy and Spain covered acute and convalescent phases. Sources were T cells, B-cell-depleted T cells, or PBMCs; the material itself was cDNA or gDNA.

Sequencing used immunoSEQ multiplex PCR; TCRdb keeps in-frame clones, though not all of them. This sample has 70,000 to 85,000 clones, with about 86% found just once. The specimen sequenced was peripheral blood. The TCR originated in a woman at least 80 years old in a cohort sampled during active or convalescent COVID-19. The chain couples TRBV9 to TRBJ2-3; 7 nucleotides match TRBD2. The CDR3 is CASSVGRGRDTDTQYF. The CDR3 nucleotides read TGTGCCAGCAGCGTAGGGAGAGGGAGGGACACAGATACGCAGTATTTT.